This entry is about one T cell receptor (beta chain). The record originates from a study of beta chain features in type 1 diabetes. Study-wide background: Patients shared similar age, gender and cell yields with healthy donors.

CDR3 length: 16 amino acids. The germline CDR1 and CDR2 sequences are SGHRS and YFSETQ. The V end lost 0 bases, the J end lost 2 bases, and 12 bases lay between the germline ends. Reverse transcribing all isolated RNA meant expressed TCRB transcripts were sequenced. The method was immunoSEQ multiplex PCR; TCRdb's version includes in-frame clones alone and lacks a portion of them. This sample has fewer than 550,000 clones, with about an eighth found just once. Each of the sorted populations had a purity greater than 95%. The rearrangement links TRBV5-1 to TRBJ1-5; D unresolved. The material sequenced was naive CD4+ T cells from blood. The sequence was obtained from a woman aged 18-29 years in good health. CDR3 sequence: CASSLGSGRGNQPQHF. CDR3 sequence (DNA): TGCGCCAGCAGCTTGGGGTCGGGTAGGGGCAATCAGCCCCAGCATTTT.